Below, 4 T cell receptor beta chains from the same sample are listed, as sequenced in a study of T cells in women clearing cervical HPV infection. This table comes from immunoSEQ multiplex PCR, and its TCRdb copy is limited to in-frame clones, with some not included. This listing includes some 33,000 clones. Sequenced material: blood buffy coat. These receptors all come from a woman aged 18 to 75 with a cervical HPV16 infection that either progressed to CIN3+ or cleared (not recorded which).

This CDR3 is CSVDMGSGYGYTF. CDR3 bases read: TGCAGCGTTGATATGGGCTCTGGCTATGGC. The chain joins TRBV29-1 to TRBJ1-2, with D uncertain. The CDR3 is cut off 3 residues early in the read; its end comes from the germline J gene. The CDR3 is 13 amino acids. The V gene's germline CDR1 is SQVTM and CDR2 ANQGSEA. The V and J ends lost 3 bases and 4 bases respectively, with 12 bases between them.

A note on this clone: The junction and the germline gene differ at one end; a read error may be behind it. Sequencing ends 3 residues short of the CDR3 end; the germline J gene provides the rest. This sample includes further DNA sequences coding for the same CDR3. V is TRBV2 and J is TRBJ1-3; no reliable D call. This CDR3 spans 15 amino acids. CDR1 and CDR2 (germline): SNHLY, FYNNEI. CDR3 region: CASRDLTVSGNTIYF. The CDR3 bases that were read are TGTGCCAGCAGGGATCTGACTGTCTCTGGAAACACT. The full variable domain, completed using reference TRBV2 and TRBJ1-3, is EPEVTQTPSHQVTQMGQEVILRCVPISNHLYFYWYRQILGQKVEFLVSFYNNEISEKSEIFDDQFSVERPDGSNFTLKIRSTKLEDSAMYFCASRDLTVSGNTIYFGEGSWLTVV.

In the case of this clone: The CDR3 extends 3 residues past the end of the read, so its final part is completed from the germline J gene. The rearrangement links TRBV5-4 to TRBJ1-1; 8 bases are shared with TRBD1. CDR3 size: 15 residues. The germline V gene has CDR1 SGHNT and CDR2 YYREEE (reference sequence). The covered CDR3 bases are TGTGCCAGCAGCTTTGGGGACAGGTCGAACAATGAG. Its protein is CASSFGDRSNNE. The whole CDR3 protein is CASSFGDRSNNEAFF.

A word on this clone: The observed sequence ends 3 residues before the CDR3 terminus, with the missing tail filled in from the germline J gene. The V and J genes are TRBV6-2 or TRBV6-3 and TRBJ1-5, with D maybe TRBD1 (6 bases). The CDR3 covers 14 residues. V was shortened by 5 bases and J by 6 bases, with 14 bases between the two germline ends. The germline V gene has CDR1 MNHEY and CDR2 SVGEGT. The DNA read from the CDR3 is TGTGCCAGCAGTAAACAGGGTTCCAGTCAGCCC. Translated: CASSKQGSSQP. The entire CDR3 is CASSKQGSSQPQHF.